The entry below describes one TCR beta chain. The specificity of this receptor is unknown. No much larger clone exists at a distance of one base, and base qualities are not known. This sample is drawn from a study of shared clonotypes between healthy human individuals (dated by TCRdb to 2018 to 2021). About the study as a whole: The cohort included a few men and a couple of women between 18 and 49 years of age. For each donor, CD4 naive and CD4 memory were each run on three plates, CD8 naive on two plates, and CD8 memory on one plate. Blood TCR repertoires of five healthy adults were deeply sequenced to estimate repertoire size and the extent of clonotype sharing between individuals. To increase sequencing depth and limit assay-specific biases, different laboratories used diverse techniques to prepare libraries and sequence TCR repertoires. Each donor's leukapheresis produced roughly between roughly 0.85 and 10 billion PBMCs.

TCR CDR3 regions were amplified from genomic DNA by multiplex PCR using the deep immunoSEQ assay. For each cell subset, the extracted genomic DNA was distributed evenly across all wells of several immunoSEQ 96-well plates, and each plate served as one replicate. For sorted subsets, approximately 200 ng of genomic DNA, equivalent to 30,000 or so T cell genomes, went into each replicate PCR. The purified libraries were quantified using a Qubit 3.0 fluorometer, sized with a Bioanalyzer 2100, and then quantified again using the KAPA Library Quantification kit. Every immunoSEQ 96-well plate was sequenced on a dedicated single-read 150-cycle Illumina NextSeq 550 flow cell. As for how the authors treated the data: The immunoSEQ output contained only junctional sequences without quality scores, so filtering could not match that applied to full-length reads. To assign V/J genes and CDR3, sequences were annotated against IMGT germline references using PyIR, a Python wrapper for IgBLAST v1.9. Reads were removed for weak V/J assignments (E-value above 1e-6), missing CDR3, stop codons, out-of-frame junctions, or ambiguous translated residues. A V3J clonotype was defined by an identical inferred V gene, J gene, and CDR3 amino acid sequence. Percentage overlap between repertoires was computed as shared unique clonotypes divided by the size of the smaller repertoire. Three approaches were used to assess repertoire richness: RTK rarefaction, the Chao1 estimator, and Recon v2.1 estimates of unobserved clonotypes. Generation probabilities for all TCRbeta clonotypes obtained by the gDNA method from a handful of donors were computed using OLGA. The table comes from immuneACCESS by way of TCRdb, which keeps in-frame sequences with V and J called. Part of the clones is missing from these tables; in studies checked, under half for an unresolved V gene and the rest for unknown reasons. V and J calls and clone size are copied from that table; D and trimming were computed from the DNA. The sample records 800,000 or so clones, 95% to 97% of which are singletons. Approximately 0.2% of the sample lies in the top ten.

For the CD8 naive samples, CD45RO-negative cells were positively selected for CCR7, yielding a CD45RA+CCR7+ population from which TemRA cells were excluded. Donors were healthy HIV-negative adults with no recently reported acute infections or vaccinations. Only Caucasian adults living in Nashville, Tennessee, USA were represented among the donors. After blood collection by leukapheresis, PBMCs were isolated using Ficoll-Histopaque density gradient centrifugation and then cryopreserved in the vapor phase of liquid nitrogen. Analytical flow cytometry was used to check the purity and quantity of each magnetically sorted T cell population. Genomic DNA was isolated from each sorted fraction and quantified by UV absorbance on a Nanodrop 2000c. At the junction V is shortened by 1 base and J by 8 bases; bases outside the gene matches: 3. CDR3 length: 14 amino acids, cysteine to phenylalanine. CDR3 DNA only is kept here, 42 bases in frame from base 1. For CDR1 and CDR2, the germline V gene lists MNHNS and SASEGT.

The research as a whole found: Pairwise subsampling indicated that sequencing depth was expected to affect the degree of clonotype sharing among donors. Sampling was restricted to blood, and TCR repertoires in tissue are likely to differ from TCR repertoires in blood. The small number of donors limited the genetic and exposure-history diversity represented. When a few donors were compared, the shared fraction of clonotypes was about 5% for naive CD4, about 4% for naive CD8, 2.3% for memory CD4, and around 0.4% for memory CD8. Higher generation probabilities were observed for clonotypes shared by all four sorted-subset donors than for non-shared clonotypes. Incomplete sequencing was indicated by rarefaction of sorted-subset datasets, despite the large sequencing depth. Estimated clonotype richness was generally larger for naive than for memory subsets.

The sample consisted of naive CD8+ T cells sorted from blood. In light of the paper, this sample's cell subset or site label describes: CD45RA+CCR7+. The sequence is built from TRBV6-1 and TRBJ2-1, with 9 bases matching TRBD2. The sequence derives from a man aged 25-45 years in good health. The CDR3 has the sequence CASSEDGGRDEQFF. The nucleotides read TGTGCCAGCAGTGAAGATGGCGGGAGGGATGAGCAGTTCTTC.